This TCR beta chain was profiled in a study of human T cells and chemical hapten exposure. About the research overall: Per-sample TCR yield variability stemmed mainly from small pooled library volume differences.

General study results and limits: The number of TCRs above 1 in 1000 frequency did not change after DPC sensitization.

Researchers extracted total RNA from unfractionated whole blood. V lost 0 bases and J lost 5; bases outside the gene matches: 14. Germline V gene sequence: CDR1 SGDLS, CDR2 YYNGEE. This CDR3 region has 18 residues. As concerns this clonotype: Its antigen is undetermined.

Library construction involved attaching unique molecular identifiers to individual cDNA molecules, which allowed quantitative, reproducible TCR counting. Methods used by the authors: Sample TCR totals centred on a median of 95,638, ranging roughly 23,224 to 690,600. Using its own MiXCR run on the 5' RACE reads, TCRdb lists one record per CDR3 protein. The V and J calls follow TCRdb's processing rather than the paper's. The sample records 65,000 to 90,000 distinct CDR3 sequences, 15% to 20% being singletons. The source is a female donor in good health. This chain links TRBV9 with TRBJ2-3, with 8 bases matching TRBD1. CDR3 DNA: TGTGCCAGCAGCGTAGCTACGTCCGGCAGGGGGCAAGGAGATACGCAGTATTTT. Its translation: CASSVATSGRGQGDTQYF.